A single sample gave rise to the 20 T cell receptor beta chains below, sequenced in a study of blood T cell repertoires in COVID-19. Clones were read by immunoSEQ multiplex PCR, and TCRdb kept only the in-frame ones, dropping some. The data hold about 170,000 clones, with around 67% observed a single time. Sequencing was carried out using peripheral blood. The source is an elderly woman with acute or convalescent COVID-19.

This clone was counted between two and nine times. The chain links TRBV28 to TRBJ2-2, with D possibly matching TRBD2 (6 bases). V was pared by 7 bases and J by 4 bases, with 13 bases between. Looked up from germline, CDR1 is MDHEN and CDR2 is SYDVKM. The CDR3 has 14 residues. This CDR3 is CASIIGSRTGELFF. CDR3 DNA: TGTGCCAGCATCATCGGGAGTCGCACCGGGGAGCTGTTTTTT.

The rearrangement uses TRBV3-1 (or the pseudogene TRBV3-2) and TRBJ1-5; TRBD1 agrees at 10 bases. V shed 3 bases and J 7 bases; nucleotides not matched to a gene: 3. The CDR3 extends over 14 amino acids. CDR1 is LGHDT, CDR2 YNNKEL, per germline (reference sequence). CDR3: CASSQRDRGQPQHF. CDR3 coding DNA: TGTGCCAGCAGCCAGAGGGACAGGGGCCAGCCCCAGCATTTT.

The chain has TRBV7-9 and TRBJ1-1, with D unclear. Germline CDR1 reads SEHNR; CDR2 reads FQNEAQ (reference sequence). Trimming removed 2 bases from V and 7 bases from J, with 20 bases in between. The CDR3 is 16 residues long. CDR3 bases: TGTGCCAGCAGCTTATTCTTACAAATACAAAAAAGTGAAGCTTTCTTT. Protein product: CASSLFLQIQKSEAFF.

V gene TRBV9 combines with J gene TRBJ1-1; D uncertain. Deletions cut 2 bases from V and 7 bases from J, with 12 bases between. Germline V lookup: CDR1 SGDLS, CDR2 YYNGEE. This CDR3 is built from 13 residues. CDR3 loop: CASSVRGDGEAFF. The CDR3 DNA sequence: TGTGCCAGCAGCGTGCGGGGAGACGGTGAAGCTTTCTTT.

This clone has a handful of counts. The chain combines TRBV19 with TRBJ1-5, with D unresolved. The germline CDR1 and CDR2 sequences are LNHDA and SQIVND (reference sequence). CDR3 length equals 15 residues. The V and J ends lost 0 bases and 6 bases respectively, with 12 bases between them. CDR3 DNA: TGTGCCAGTAGTATAGAGGAGGGTTGGGTTCAGCCCCAGCATTTT. It yields the protein CASSIEEGWVQPQHF. Full variable domain (outside the CDR3, taken from reference TRBV19 and TRBJ1-5): DGGITQSPKYLFRKEGQNVTLSCEQNLNHDAMYWYRQDPGQGLRLIYYSQIVNDFQKGDIAEGYSVSREKKESFPLTVTSAQKNPTAFYLCASSIEEGWVQPQHFGDGTRLSIL.

This chain connects TRBV5-6 to TRBJ2-1, with 9 bases lining up with TRBD1. Unmatched junction bases numbered 3, after V lost 2 bases and J lost 0 bases. This CDR3 is 16 amino acids long. Germline V CDR1 and CDR2: SGHDT, YYEEEE. Here the CDR3 DNA reads TGTGCCAGCAGCTTCGGGACAGGGAGCTCCTACAATGAGCAGTTCTTC. Translating gives CASSFGTGSSYNEQFF. The whole variable domain, filled in from reference TRBV5-6 and TRBJ2-1, reads DAGVTQSPTHLIKTRGQQVTLRCSPKSGHDTVSWYQQALGQGPQFIFQYYEEEERQRGNFPDRFSGHQFPNYSSELNVNALLLGDSALYLCASSFGTGSSYNEQFFGPGTRLTVL.

The chain employs TRBV27 and TRBJ2-4; D uncertain. The V end lost 4 bases, the J end lost 5 bases, and 15 bases lay between the germline ends. Germline CDR1 reads MNHEY; CDR2 reads SMNVEV (reference sequence). This CDR3 has 15 amino acids. Written as DNA, the CDR3 is TGTGCCAGCAGTTATGGCAGGTTCACCCAAAACATTCAGTACTTC. Translating it yields CASSYGRFTQNIQYF.

This clone was counted only a few times. CDR3 amino acids: CASTKGVLNEKLFF. The CDR3 DNA follows: TGTGCCAGCACTAAGGGGGTGCTGAATGAAAAACTGTTTTTT. This rearrangement joins TRBV2 to TRBJ1-4; maybe TRBD1 (6 bases). The germline gives CDR1 SNHLY, CDR2 FYNNEI. Trimming removed 7 bases at V and 5 bases at J, with 14 bases between. The CDR3 is made up of 14 amino acids.

This chain links TRBV28 with TRBJ1-2; D gene unclear. The ends were cut back, 7 bases at V and 1 base at J, with 19 bases in the middle. This CDR3 has 16 residues. Germline lookup yields CDR1 MDHEN and CDR2 SYDVKM. The CDR3 coding sequence is TGTGCCAGCACCATGCGGGCAGCCGAGGGTAACTATGGCTACACCTTC. This translates into CASTMRAAEGNYGYTF.

This clone was counted many times. The chain has TRBV24-1 and TRBJ1-6, with 8 bases fitting TRBD1. Per germline, CDR1 KGHDR and CDR2 SFDVKD. The trim removed 4 bases at V and 7 bases at J, leaving 8 bases unmatched. The CDR3 runs 16 residues. CDR3 coding DNA: TGTGCCACCAGTGACTTGACAGGGGTCATCAATTCACCCCTCCACTTT. Amino acids: CATSDLTGVINSPLHF.

This clone was counted a few times. The chain uses TRBV5-6 and TRBJ1-1, with D tentatively TRBD1 (5 bases). Germline V gives CDR1 SGHDT, CDR2 YYEEEE. The V end lost 1 base, the J end lost 1 base, and 11 bases lay between the germline ends. The CDR3 length is 15 residues. Here the CDR3 reads CASSLLWTPNTEAFF. CDR3 bases: TGTGCCAGCAGCTTGCTATGGACACCGAACACTGAAGCTTTCTTT.

The sample holds many counts of this clone. CDR3 residues: CASGQGFYEQYF. The CDR3 nucleotides are TGTGCCAGCGGCCAGGGGTTCTACGAGCAGTACTTC. The V gene is TRBV19, the J gene TRBJ2-7, with D tentatively TRBD1 (6 bases). CDR1 and CDR2 from the germline V gene are LNHDA and SQIVND (reference sequence). The length of the CDR3 is 12 residues. V was shortened by 9 bases and J by 3 bases, with 12 bases between the two germline ends.

The gene calls are TRBV30 and TRBJ2-3; 8 bases line up with TRBD2. Germline V CDR1 and CDR2: GTSNPN, SVGIG (reference sequence). This CDR3 has 15 residues. V shed 4 bases, J shed 2 bases, and the junction held 8 bases outside the gene matches. The CDR3 DNA reads TGTGCCTGGAACTCGGGGGGGGGACCCACAGATACGCAGTATTTT. This encodes CAWNSGGGPTDTQYF.

The chain recombines TRBV5-1 with TRBJ2-3; 10 nucleotides agree with TRBD2. This CDR3 contains 15 residues. Trimming at V came to 5 bases and at J to 1 base, leaving 4 bases not matched to a gene. In germline, CDR1 is SGHRS, CDR2 YFSETQ. The chain's CDR3 is CASSSGTSGTDTQYF. The CDR3 bases are TGCGCCAGCAGTTCCGGGACTAGCGGCACAGATACGCAGTATTTT.

The chain joins TRBV11-3 to TRBJ2-1; 7 nucleotides match TRBD2. Germline V lookup: CDR1 SGHNT, CDR2 YENEEA. V was clipped by 5 bases and J by 8 bases; unmatched bases: 6. This CDR3 is built from 13 residues. CDR3 loop: CASSPRGDYEQFF. CDR3 nucleotides: TGTGCCAGCAGCCCCCGGGGGGACTATGAGCAGTTCTTC.

This rearrangement joins TRBV19 to TRBJ1-1; 10 positions match TRBD1. Germline lookup yields CDR1 LNHDA and CDR2 SQIVND (reference sequence). V trimming: 7 bases; J trimming: 3 bases; junction bases outside the gene matches: 8. CDR3 length equals 15 residues. Here the CDR3 reads CASIRSGQGYTEAFF. As DNA, the CDR3 is TGTGCCAGTATACGGTCGGGACAGGGGTACACTGAAGCTTTCTTT.

The chain recombines TRBV5-1 with TRBJ2-5; 12 bases are a match to TRBD2. The CDR3 sequence is 16 residues long. Looked up from germline, CDR1 is SGHRS and CDR2 is YFSETQ. The trim removed 4 bases at V and 1 base at J, leaving 5 bases unmatched. The CDR3 reads CASSPGTSGFQETQYF. Written as DNA, the CDR3 is TGCGCCAGCAGCCCCGGGACTAGCGGGTTCCAAGAGACCCAGTACTTC.

The CDR3 sequence is CASSYTRDRGFEGPQHF. The CDR3 bases are TGTGCCAGCAGTTACACCCGGGACAGGGGCTTTGAGGGGCCCCAGCATTTT. J is TRBJ1-5 and V is TRBV6-2 or TRBV6-3; 10 bases match TRBD1. CDR1 and CDR2 (germline): MNHEY, SVGEGT. V gave up 2 bases and J gave up 9 bases; unmatched junction bases: 13. There are 17 residues in the CDR3.

The V gene is TRBV7-9, the J gene TRBJ1-5; D is unresolved. From germline, CDR1 is SEHNR and CDR2 FQNEAQ (reference sequence). The CDR3 loop spans 15 amino acids. V lost 1 base and J lost 2, with 9 bases in between. Here the CDR3 reads CASSLEGGRNQPQHF. The CDR3 nucleotides are TGTGCCAGCAGCTTAGAAGGAGGCCGCAATCAGCCCCAGCATTTT.

This clone has a single count. The V gene is TRBV28, the J gene TRBJ2-7; D is undetermined. The CDR3 covers 11 residues. CDR1 and CDR2 from the germline V gene are MDHEN and SYDVKM. The V gene lost 7 bases and the J gene lost 3 bases, with 7 bases spanning the gap. The CDR3 loop reads CASNADYEQYF. The CDR3 nucleotides read TGTGCCAGCAATGCGGACTACGAGCAGTACTTC. The full variable domain, in which reference TRBV28 and TRBJ2-7 provide the parts outside the CDR3, is DVKVTQSSRYLVKRTGEKVFLECVQDMDHENMFWYRQDPGLGLRLIYFSYDVKMKEKGDIPEGYSVSREKKERFSLILESASTNQTSMYLCASNADYEQYFGPGTRLTVT.